This T cell receptor (beta chain) appears in the sequencing data of a study of cytomegalovirus exposure and HLA in healthy donors. In the PCR, 60 Vbeta and 13 Jbeta primers were used. Only in-frame clones appear in the TCRdb table, and some are missing; sequencing was by immunoSEQ multiplex PCR. The top ten hold around a fifth of the sample, which has some 87,000 clones, 60% to 85% seen once. This CDR3 is built from 14 residues. The germline V gene has CDR1 MNHEY and CDR2 SVGAGI. J lost 0 bases, V lost 5 bases, and 2 bases had no gene match. Remarks on this clone: As yet, its antigen is unknown.

Donors showed nominal health when sampled, although they likely had unrecorded immune exposures. General study findings and limits: Relative to the approximately 670-donor mean, N-insertions were reportedly fewer in an Asian-associated ancestry cluster in a later analysis. The study found most TCR sequences rare, yet found some public TCRs in many donors. Analysis performed later showed TCR beta chains linked to HLA being more clonally expanded than equally common others.

V and J are TRBV6-5 and TRBJ1-1, with 8 bases identical to TRBD1. This TCR was sampled from a woman in her forties in good health and CMV-seropositive. Sequencing used PBMCs. CDR3 nucleotides: TGTGCCAGCAGTACAGGGGGTCTGAACACTGAAGCTTTCTTT. Translation: CASSTGGLNTEAFF.